This passage covers 25 T cell receptor beta chains from one sample sequenced in a study of OX40 agonist ivuxolimab in advanced cancers. The method was immunoSEQ multiplex PCR; TCRdb's version includes in-frame clones alone and lacks a portion of them. This repertoire shows tens of thousands of clones, more than 90% found once; its top ten account for approximately 0.69%. Sequencing used CD4+ or CD8+ T cells sorted from blood, obtained in a trial of the OX40 agonist ivuxolimab. These receptors all come from an adult with an advanced solid tumor such as melanoma, head and neck, liver or kidney cancer.

This rearrangement joins TRBV29-1 to TRBJ2-7; maybe TRBD1 (6 bases). This CDR3 has 13 amino acids. In germline, CDR1 is SQVTM, CDR2 ANQGSEA. V was trimmed by 7 bases and J by 6 bases, leaving 19 bases between them. The chain's CDR3 is CSATGHGLGEQYF. The CDR3 coding sequence is TGCAGCGCTACGGGACACGGGTTGGGCGAGCAGTACTTC.

The gene calls are TRBV7-9 and TRBJ2-1; the D gene is possibly TRBD1 (5 bases). V was shortened by 3 bases and J by 0 bases, with 9 bases between the two germline ends. CDR3 length: 15 amino acids. Germline loops: CDR1 SEHNR, CDR2 FQNEAQ (reference sequence). The CDR3 spells CASSLTASSYNEQFF. The CDR3 DNA reads as TGTGCCAGCAGCTTGACAGCGAGCTCCTACAATGAGCAGTTCTTC.

The chain combines TRBV19 with TRBJ2-1; TRBD2 agrees at 10 bases. Germline-derived CDR1 and CDR2 are LNHDA and SQIVND (reference sequence). This CDR3 is built from 17 residues. V dropped 5 bases and J dropped 1; count of bases not matched to a gene: 8. The CDR3 nucleotides read TGTGCCAGTAGTCGCCTAGCGGGAGTAGGTTCCTACAATGAGCAGTTCTTC. It yields the protein CASSRLAGVGSYNEQFF.

The chain has TRBV5-5 and TRBJ2-1; 13 nucleotides align to TRBD2. Per germline, CDR1 SGHKS and CDR2 YYEKEE (reference sequence). V gave up 0 bases and J gave up 8 bases; unmatched junction bases: 5. The CDR3 has 16 amino acids. CDR3 DNA sequence: TGTGCCAGCAGCTTGGTCGGGACTAGCGGGACCCATGAGCAGTTCTTC. As protein: CASSLVGTSGTHEQFF.

The chain is built from TRBV6-5 and TRBJ1-2; D possibly corresponds to TRBD1 (5 bases). V dropped 0 bases and J dropped 4 bases, with 9 bases sitting between them. Germline V lookup: CDR1 MNHEY, CDR2 SVGAGI. This CDR3 spans 14 amino acids. The CDR3 sequence is CASSYSTGGYGYTF. CDR3 DNA: TGTGCCAGCAGTTACTCCACAGGAGGCTATGGCTACACCTTC.

This clone was seen a single time. The chain links TRBV6-1 to TRBJ1-2, with 9 positions matching TRBD1. Germline trimming cut 6 bases from V and 7 bases from J; bases unmatched to any gene: 6. The CDR3 covers 13 residues. The germline CDR1 and CDR2 sequences are MNHNS and SASEGT. CDR3 sequence (DNA): TGTGCCAGCAGGCGGGACAGGGTCTCTGGCTACACCTTC. Amino acid sequence: CASRRDRVSGYTF.

The chain employs TRBV27 and TRBJ1-1; 11 nucleotides line up with TRBD1. Looked up from germline, CDR1 is MNHEY and CDR2 is SMNVEV (reference sequence). The CDR3 covers 18 residues. V was pared by 2 bases and J by 1 base, with 9 bases of the junction left unmatched. CDR3 loop: CASSLQRTGGGRNTEAFF. The DNA for the CDR3 is TGTGCCAGCAGTTTACAACGGACAGGGGGCGGGAGGAACACTGAAGCTTTCTTT.

This clone was seen only once. The gene calls are TRBV4-3 and TRBJ2-1, with 7 bases aligning to TRBD2. CDR1 LGHNA and CDR2 YSLEER come from the germline V gene. The CDR3 is 15 residues long. V lost 0 bases, J lost 10 bases, and 9 bases stayed unmatched. The CDR3, as DNA: TGCGCCAGCAGCCAAGATTGGGCGGGCGGGAGAGAGCAGTTCTTC. This codes for CASSQDWAGGREQFF.

The chain recombines TRBV5-1 with TRBJ2-2; 7 nucleotides line up with TRBD2. V lost 7 bases and J lost 0; bases outside the gene matches: 3. Germline V gives CDR1 SGHRS, CDR2 YFSETQ. The CDR3 consists of 14 residues. The chain's CDR3 is CASRDYPNTGELFF. CDR3 in DNA: TGCGCCAGCCGGGACTACCCGAACACCGGGGAGCTGTTTTTT. The full variable domain, its missing parts supplied by reference TRBV5-1 and TRBJ2-2, is KAGVTQTPRYLIKTRGQQVTLSCSPISGHRSVSWYQQTPGQGLQFLFEYFSETQRNKGNFPGRFSGRQFSNSRSEMNVSTLELGDSALYLCASRDYPNTGELFFGEGSRLTVL.

The chain combines TRBV28 with TRBJ2-3, with D unclear. V lost 8 bases and J lost 1, with 10 bases in between. CDR3 length: 13 amino acids. Germline loops: CDR1 MDHEN, CDR2 SYDVKM. The CDR3 coding sequence is TGTGCCAGCCGGCTTGGGGGCACAGATACGCAGTATTTT. The encoded protein is CASRLGGTDTQYF.

In regard to this clone: The junction departs from the called germline gene at one end, perhaps through a read error. The chain combines TRBV7-7 with TRBJ2-1, with D possibly TRBD2 on 5 matching bases. CDR3 length equals 13 residues. Germline lookup yields CDR1 SSHAT and CDR2 FNYEAQ (reference sequence). The CDR3 spells CASSRGLYNEQFF. The CDR3 DNA is TGTGCTAGCAGCCGAGGGCTTTACAATGAGCAGTTCTTC. Together with reference TRBV7-7 and TRBJ2-1, the CDR3 gives the full variable domain: GAGVSQSPRYKVTKRGQDVTLRCDPISSHATLYWYQQALGQGPEFLTYFNYEAQPDKSGLPSDRFSAERPEGSISTLTIQRTEQRDSAMYRCASSRGLYNEQFFGPGTRLTVL.

Here the CDR3 reads CASRRQGMNEQFF. In nucleotides, the CDR3 is TGTGCCAGCAGAAGACAGGGGATGAATGAGCAGTTCTTC. This rearrangement joins TRBV11-3 to TRBJ2-1, with 8 positions matching TRBD1. Germline V gene sequence: CDR1 SGHNT, CDR2 YENEEA. The CDR3 length is 13 residues. V lost 6 bases, J lost 7 bases, and 5 bases stayed unmatched.

The gene calls are TRBV4-3 and TRBJ1-1; weak D call: TRBD1 (5 bases). Trimming removed 2 bases from V and 4 bases from J, with 11 bases in between. The CDR3 sequence is 14 residues long. Germline V gene lookup returns CDR1 LGHNA and CDR2 YSLEER. The DNA of the CDR3 is TGCGCCAGCAGCCAACAGGGATCGGGCACTGAAGCTTTCTTT. It yields the protein CASSQQGSGTEAFF.

The rearrangement links TRBV2 to TRBJ1-5; D possibly corresponds to TRBD1 (5 bases). Trimming left V 6 bases short and J 9 bases short, with 12 bases between. The CDR3 extends over 12 amino acids. CDR1 is SNHLY, CDR2 FYNNEI, per germline. The CDR3 region is CASRDDGGPQHF. CDR3 coding DNA: TGTGCCAGCAGGGACGACGGGGGGCCCCAGCATTTT.

As for this clone: Other DNA sequences in the sample encode the same CDR3. The rearrangement links TRBV7-9 to TRBJ2-3; unclear D gene. This CDR3 contains 11 residues. The germline V and J ends were trimmed by 3 bases and 3 bases, with 1 base remaining between them. Germline V gene data show CDR1 as SEHNR and CDR2 as FQNEAQ (reference sequence). This CDR3 is CASSLTDTQYF. Here the CDR3 DNA reads TGTGCCAGCAGCTTGACAGATACGCAGTATTTT. Full variable domain (missing parts from reference TRBV7-9 and TRBJ2-3): DTGVSQNPRHKITKRGQNVTFRCDPISEHNRLYWYRQTLGQGPEFLTYFQNEAQLEKSRLLSDRFSAERPKGSFSTLEIQRTEQGDSAMYLCASSLTDTQYFGPGTRLTVL.

The gene calls are TRBV18 and TRBJ2-7; 8 bases agree with TRBD2. V lost 3 bases to trimming and J lost 4 bases; unmatched junction nucleotides: 2. CDR1 and CDR2 (germline): KGHSH, LQKENI. The CDR3 has 13 residues. CDR3 coding DNA: TGTGCCAGCTCACCCGGGAGGGATTACGAGCAGTACTTC. This codes for CASSPGRDYEQYF.

The V and J genes are TRBV7-8 and TRBJ1-5; D gene unclear. This CDR3 is 14 amino acids long. Germline V gene lookup returns CDR1 SGHVS and CDR2 FQNEAQ. V was shortened by 1 base and J by 11 bases, with 15 bases between the two germline ends. The CDR3 DNA reads as TGTGCCAGCAGCTTAGAAGACACCTCAATAGCCCAGCATTTT. It specifies CASSLEDTSIAQHF.

The chain recombines TRBV7-9 with TRBJ2-5, with 9 bases matching TRBD1. CDR1 and CDR2 (germline): SEHNR, FQNEAQ (reference sequence). CDR3 length equals 14 residues. Trimming at V came to 3 bases and at J to 4 bases, leaving 3 bases not matched to a gene. The CDR3, as DNA: TGTGCCAGCAGCTTTCTACAGGGGGCAGAGACCCAGTACTTC. Translated: CASSFLQGAETQYF. Based on the CDR3 plus reference TRBV7-9 and TRBJ2-5, the full variable domain is DTGVSQNPRHKITKRGQNVTFRCDPISEHNRLYWYRQTLGQGPEFLTYFQNEAQLEKSRLLSDRFSAERPKGSFSTLEIQRTEQGDSAMYLCASSFLQGAETQYFGPGTRLLVL.

The J gene is TRBJ2-2, the V gene TRBV6-4; D not certain. The V gene's germline CDR1 is MRHNA and CDR2 SNTAGT. The CDR3 length is 14 residues. V lost 2 bases, J lost 5 bases, and 9 bases lay in between. CDR3 coding DNA: TGTGCCAGCAGTGACAGCTGGGCTACCGGGGAGCTGTTTTTT. Amino acid sequence: CASSDSWATGELFF.

The V gene is TRBV28, the J gene TRBJ2-7, with 10 bases lining up with TRBD2. The CDR3 consists of 13 residues. Germline loops: CDR1 MDHEN, CDR2 SYDVKM. V lost 6 bases to trimming and J lost 5 bases; unmatched junction nucleotides: 4. The CDR3 sequence: CASSTGTSDEQYF. The CDR3 DNA reads TGTGCCAGCAGCACCGGGACTAGCGACGAGCAGTACTTC.

This clone was observed once. This chain uses TRBV6-1 with TRBJ1-4; D remains unclear. The CDR3 is 14 amino acids. The germline gives CDR1 MNHNS, CDR2 SASEGT. V was pared by 2 bases and J by 10 bases, with 14 bases between. The CDR3 here is CASSEQPESRKLFF. DNA for the CDR3: TGTGCCAGCAGTGAACAGCCCGAATCGAGAAAACTGTTTTTT.

The V call is TRBV30, the J call TRBJ2-5; the D is unclear. The V gene lost 2 bases and the J gene lost 4 bases, with 5 bases spanning the gap. Germline V gives CDR1 GTSNPN, CDR2 SVGIG (reference sequence). The CDR3 covers 11 residues. The CDR3 DNA is TGTGCCTGGAGTCTTCTAGAGACCCAGTACTTC. It encodes CAWSLLETQYF.

This clone was recorded once. The chain has TRBV29-1 and TRBJ2-1, with TRBD2 matching 12 bases. V was clipped by 0 bases and J by 3 bases; unmatched bases: 3. This CDR3 has 16 residues. Germline CDR1 and CDR2: SQVTM and ANQGSEA. This CDR3 reads CSVEDPTSGSYNEQFF. CDR3 nucleotide sequence: TGCAGCGTTGAAGATCCGACTAGCGGGAGCTACAATGAGCAGTTCTTC.

This clone has only a few counts. V is TRBV4-1 and J is TRBJ1-1, with a possible D match to TRBD1 (5 bases). The germline V gene has CDR1 MGHRA and CDR2 YSYEKL. This CDR3 region has 16 residues. Trimming took 1 base from V and 6 from J, leaving 18 bases between them. DNA of the CDR3: TGCGCCAGCAGCCAAGTGGGGAGGGCAGGGCGCGCTGAAGCTTTCTTT. The encoded protein is CASSQVGRAGRAEAFF.

The chain couples TRBV6-1 to TRBJ2-6; TRBD1 is a possible D gene (6 bases). The CDR3 has 14 amino acids. Germline lookup yields CDR1 MNHNS and CDR2 SASEGT. The V end was cut by 7 bases, the J end by 1 base, with 8 bases between. The CDR3 region has the DNA TGTGCCAGCATGGGGGCGTCTGGGGCCAACGTCCTGACTTTC. Encoded protein: CASMGASGANVLTF.